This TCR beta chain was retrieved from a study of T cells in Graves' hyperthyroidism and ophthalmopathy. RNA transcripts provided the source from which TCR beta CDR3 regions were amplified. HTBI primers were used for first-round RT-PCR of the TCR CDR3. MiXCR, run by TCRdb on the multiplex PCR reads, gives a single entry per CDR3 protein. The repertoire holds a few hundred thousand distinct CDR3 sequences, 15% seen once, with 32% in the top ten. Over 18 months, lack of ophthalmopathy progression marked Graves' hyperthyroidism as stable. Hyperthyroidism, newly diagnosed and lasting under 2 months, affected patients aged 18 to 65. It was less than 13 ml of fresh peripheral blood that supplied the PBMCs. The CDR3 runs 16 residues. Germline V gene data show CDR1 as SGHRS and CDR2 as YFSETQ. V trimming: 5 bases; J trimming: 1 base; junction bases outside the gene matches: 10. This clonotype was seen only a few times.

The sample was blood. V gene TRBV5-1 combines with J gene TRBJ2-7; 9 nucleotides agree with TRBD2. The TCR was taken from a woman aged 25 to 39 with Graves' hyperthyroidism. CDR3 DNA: TGCGCCAGCAGACCACGTACTAGCGGGCCGTCCTACGAGCAGTACTTC. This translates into CASRPRTSGPSYEQYF.